There are many counts of the clone carrying this T cell receptor (beta chain). Its antigen is as yet unknown. V gave up 5 bases and J gave up 0 bases, with 11 bases separating them. Germline V gives CDR1 SGHVS, CDR2 FQNEAQ. CDR3 length: 14 amino acids. Authors' processing steps: From ImmunoSEQ came sequences covering only the junction and carrying no quality scores, so filtering differed. Profiled with immunoSEQ multiplex PCR; TCRdb holds only in-frame clones, not every one. V and J calls and clone size are given by that table; D and trimming were obtained from the DNA. This sample has about 490,000 clones; approximately 79% occur once, and the top ten carry more than 10%. The source of the sample is a study of shared clonotypes between healthy human individuals. Findings and limits, study-wide: Apart from blood, nothing was sampled; tissue repertoires likely differ.

The receptor was derived from a middle-aged woman in good health. Some clones in this sample may be carry-over from other donors' samples. This chain uses TRBV7-8 with TRBJ2-7; the D is unclear. Sequenced: PBMCs. CDR3 sequence: CASSPSHVSYEQYF. The CDR3 DNA follows: TGTGCCAGCAGCCCCTCACACGTCTCCTACGAGCAGTACTTC.